These 27 T cell receptor beta chains were sequenced from one sample in a study of cytomegalovirus exposure and HLA in healthy donors. It was with 60 Vbeta and 13 Jbeta primers that the PCR ran. Some clones are missing from TCRdb's copy, which holds only in-frame ones; the method was immunoSEQ multiplex PCR. The sample comprises 150,000 to 200,000 clones, around three quarters of which are singletons, and around 5.7% rests with the top ten. The specimen sequenced was PBMCs. All receptors derive from a middle-aged man in good health and CMV-seronegative.

V gene TRBV25-1 combines with J gene TRBJ1-6, with 10 bases lining up with TRBD1. The CDR3 has 16 amino acids. Germline loops: CDR1 MGHDK, CDR2 SYGVNS. V was pared by 4 bases and J by 9 bases, with 9 bases of the junction left unmatched. The CDR3 nucleotides read TGTGCCAGCAGTGGATCCGGGACAGGGGAAGGTTCACCCCTCCACTTT. Translating it yields CASSGSGTGEGSPLHF. The whole variable domain, filled in from reference TRBV25-1 and TRBJ1-6, reads EADIYQTPRYLVIGTGKKITLECSQTMGHDKMYWYQQDPGMELHLIHYSYGVNSTEKGDLSSESTVSRIRTEHFPLTLESARPSHTSQYLCASSGSGTGEGSPLHFGNGTRLTVT.

In DNA, the CDR3 is TGTGCCAGCAGTTACGAGCCCACAGATACGCAGTATTTT. This encodes CASSYEPTDTQYF. The rearrangement uses TRBV6-6 and TRBJ2-3; D not certain. The germline V and J ends were trimmed by 2 bases and 2 bases, with 5 bases remaining between them. CDR1 is MNHNY and CDR2 is SVGAGI in the germline V gene (reference sequence). This CDR3 contains 13 residues.

This clone was seen once. J is TRBJ2-3 and V is TRBV19; no clear D gene. This CDR3 has 12 amino acids. The ends were cut back, 5 bases at V and 0 bases at J, with 3 bases in the middle. The V gene's germline CDR1 is LNHDA and CDR2 SQIVND (reference sequence). The CDR3 DNA is TGTGCCAGTAGTGAGAGCACAGATACGCAGTATTTT. Amino acid sequence: CASSESTDTQYF.

Only one count was recorded for this clone. The gene calls are TRBV5-1 and TRBJ2-7; 8 positions match TRBD2. The CDR3 is 16 residues long. Trimming cost V 4 bases and J 1 base; bases outside gene matches: 10. Germline CDR1 is SGHRS and CDR2 is YFSETQ. This CDR3 reads CASSPPTGGPSYEQYF. DNA for the CDR3: TGCGCCAGCAGCCCCCCGACGGGAGGGCCGTCCTACGAGCAGTACTTC.

The table lists this clone with a few counts. The chain couples TRBV5-6 to TRBJ2-7; 10 nucleotides align to TRBD1. CDR3 length: 16 residues. With V trimmed by 5 bases and J by 4 bases, 12 bases remained unmatched. CDR1 is SGHDT and CDR2 is YYEEEE in the germline V gene. The CDR3 is CASSYPSRDRGYEQYF. In nucleotides, the CDR3 is TGTGCCAGCAGTTACCCGAGCCGGGACAGGGGTTACGAGCAGTACTTC.

The J gene is TRBJ2-7, the V gene TRBV5-6; 8 bases line up with TRBD1. Germline CDR1 and CDR2: SGHDT and YYEEEE. J was trimmed by 3 bases and V by 4 bases; bases with no gene match: 6. The CDR3 has 14 amino acids. Written as DNA, the CDR3 is TGTGCCAGCAGCCCGAGGACAGGGATCTACGAGCAGTACTTC. It encodes CASSPRTGIYEQYF.

In this sample, this clone turned up once. V is TRBV4-2 and J is TRBJ2-1, with 9 nucleotides matching TRBD2. Germline CDR1 is LGHNA and CDR2 is YNFKEQ. CDR3 size: 16 residues. The J segment lost 3 bases and the V segment lost 3 bases, leaving 6 bases of the junction unmatched. The CDR3 nucleotides read TGTGCCAGCAGCCAGGCGGGCGGGAGGGACTACAATGAGCAGTTCTTC. It is translated as CASSQAGGRDYNEQFF.

The V call is TRBV5-3, the J call TRBJ1-6; TRBD1 agrees at 7 bases. TRBV5-3 is sorted into the ORF group, with uncertain function. This CDR3 comprises 16 residues. The trim removed 0 bases at V and 0 bases at J, leaving 0 bases unmatched. The CDR3 DNA is TGTGCCAGAAGCTTGGGGGACAGCTCCTATAATTCACCCCTCCACTTT. This codes for CARSLGDSSYNSPLHF.

The chain carries TRBV4-3 and TRBJ1-4, with 10 bases matching TRBD1. The CDR3 length is 15 residues. J gave up 4 bases and V 4 bases, and 3 bases lay outside the gene matches. Per germline, CDR1 LGHNA and CDR2 YSLEER. CDR3 nucleotides: TGCGCCAGCAGCCGACAGGGGGCTCGTAATGAAAAACTGTTTTTT. It codes for CASSRQGARNEKLFF.

The V call is TRBV6-1, the J call TRBJ2-7, with D possibly matching TRBD2 (6 bases). Germline CDR1 MNHNS, CDR2 SASEGT. V lost 6 bases and J lost 0, with 15 bases in between. The CDR3 consists of 15 residues. The CDR3 region is CASRVLAPLSYEQYF. The CDR3 region has the DNA TGTGCCAGCAGGGTACTAGCACCCCTCTCCTACGAGCAGTACTTC.

Points on this clone: The junction differs from germline at one of its ends, possibly a read error. The rearrangement joins TRBV7-2 to TRBJ2-7; no reliable D call. Germline V gives CDR1 SGHTA, CDR2 FQGNSA. The CDR3 has 11 amino acids. The CDR3 is CASSQNYAQYF. The CDR3 DNA is TGTGCCAGCAGCCAGAACTACGCGCAGTACTTC.

As for this clone: At the DNA level, this CDR3 is encoded by other sequences in the same sample as well. This chain links TRBV9 with TRBJ1-1; unclear D gene. CDR1 SGDLS and CDR2 YYNGEE come from the germline V gene. V lost 4 bases and J lost 1, with 14 bases in between. This CDR3 comprises 15 residues. In DNA, the CDR3 is TGTGCCAGCAGCCCTCTCACGGGAAGGAACACTGAAGCTTTCTTT. It is translated as CASSPLTGRNTEAFF.

The chain employs TRBV4-3 and TRBJ2-7, with 9 bases that match TRBD1. Germline V gene lookup returns CDR1 LGHNA and CDR2 YSLEER. This CDR3 is 16 amino acids long. V dropped 0 bases and J dropped 0; count of bases not matched to a gene: 3. Here the CDR3 DNA reads TGCGCCAGCAGCCAAGATAGGGGACAGGGCTCCTACGAGCAGTACTTC. This encodes CASSQDRGQGSYEQYF.

This chain connects TRBV6-1 to TRBJ1-1; D perhaps matches TRBD1 (6 bases). This CDR3 spans 15 amino acids. Germline CDR1 reads MNHNS; CDR2 reads SASEGT. V lost 9 bases, J lost 5 bases, and 22 bases lay in between. The DNA of the CDR3 is TGTGCCAGTCAGACAGGAACGGCTAGTAGGACTGAAGCTTTCTTT. The encoded protein is CASQTGTASRTEAFF.

This clone was detected only a few times. The J gene is TRBJ1-3, the V gene TRBV7-8; D gene uncertain. V shed 0 bases and J shed 4 bases, with 10 bases lying between them. There are 15 residues in the CDR3. The V gene's germline CDR1 is SGHVS and CDR2 FQNEAQ. The CDR3 reads CASSLARAGGNTIYF. The CDR3 DNA sequence: TGTGCCAGCAGCTTAGCGCGGGCAGGAGGAAACACCATATATTTT. Filled out from reference TRBV7-8 and TRBJ1-3, the complete variable domain reads GAGVSQSPRYKVAKRGQDVALRCDPISGHVSLFWYQQALGQGPEFLTYFQNEAQLDKSGLPSDRFFAERPEGSVSTLKIQRTQQEDSAVYLCASSLARAGGNTIYFGEGSWLTVV.

The rearrangement uses TRBV6-1 and TRBJ1-4, with 8 bases lining up with TRBD1. This CDR3 has 15 residues. The germline CDR1 and CDR2 sequences are MNHNS and SASEGT. V gave up 8 bases and J gave up 3 bases; unmatched junction bases: 8. Written as DNA, the CDR3 is TGTGCCAGCGTACTTCAGACAGGGGCTAATGAAAAACTGTTTTTT. As protein: CASVLQTGANEKLFF.

This chain joins TRBV10-1 and TRBJ1-4; D not certain. Germline V lookup: CDR1 WNHNN, CDR2 SYGVQD (reference sequence). The CDR3 spans 11 residues. V gave up 3 bases and J gave up 14 bases, with 10 bases separating them. The DNA of the CDR3 is TGCGCCAGCAGTGAAAGGCGGGCGCTGTTTTTT. Translated, it gives CASSERRALFF.

This chain uses TRBV7-9 with TRBJ1-1; D gene uncertain. V lost 4 bases and J 2 bases, leaving 5 bases between the germline ends. This CDR3 has 12 residues. Germline loops: CDR1 SEHNR, CDR2 FQNEAQ (reference sequence). CDR3 protein: CASSSTNTEAFF. The CDR3 bases are TGTGCCAGCAGCTCCACAAACACTGAAGCTTTCTTT.

This clone was observed a single time. The chain recombines TRBV9 with TRBJ1-1, with 7 bases identical to TRBD1. The CDR3 totals 13 residues. Looked up from germline, CDR1 is SGDLS and CDR2 is YYNGEE. Trimming took 3 bases from V and 5 from J; bases not matched to a gene: 4. For the CDR3, the DNA is TGTGCCAGCAGCGCCCAGGGGGGTACTGAAGCTTTCTTT. Amino acids: CASSAQGGTEAFF. The entire variable domain, with the rest obtained from reference TRBV9 and TRBJ1-1, is as follows: DSGVTQTPKHLITATGQRVTLRCSPRSGDLSVYWYQQSLDQGLQFLIQYYNGEERAKGNILERFSAQQFPDLHSELNLSSLELGDSALYFCASSAQGGTEAFFGQGTRLTVV.

The J gene is TRBJ2-4, the V gene TRBV19; TRBD1 agrees at 9 bases. This CDR3 spans 10 amino acids. Trimming cost V 10 bases and J 14 bases; bases outside gene matches: 6. The germline V gene encodes CDR1 LNHDA and CDR2 SQIVND (reference sequence). CDR3 sequence (DNA): TGTGCCACCCGGGGGGACAGGGAGTACTTC. Protein sequence: CATRGDREYF.

This clone was observed a handful of times. This sequence joins TRBV16 and TRBJ2-1, with a possible D match to TRBD2 (5 bases). V shed 3 bases and J shed 5 bases, with 11 bases lying between them. Germline V gives CDR1 KGHSY, CDR2 FQNENV. The CDR3 length is 14 residues. CDR3 coding DNA: TGTGCCAGCAGCCAGAGCAGACTACACAATGAGCAGTTCTTC. Translating it yields CASSQSRLHNEQFF.

The rearrangement joins TRBV7-9 to TRBJ1-1; 7 bases agree with TRBD1. The V segment lost 6 bases and the J segment 8 bases; nucleotides outside the gene matches: 3. Germline V gene sequence: CDR1 SEHNR, CDR2 FQNEAQ (reference sequence). The CDR3 runs to 11 residues. In DNA form, the CDR3 reads TGTGCCAGCAGGGAGGGGGCCGAAGCTTTCTTT. Protein: CASREGAEAFF.

The V and J genes are TRBV4-3 and TRBJ1-2, with 10 nucleotides matching TRBD1. CDR3 length: 18 amino acids. In germline, CDR1 is LGHNA, CDR2 YSLEER. The J segment lost 2 bases and the V segment lost 0 bases, leaving 9 bases of the junction unmatched. The CDR3 reads CASSQDFGTGVSNYGYTF. The CDR3 coding sequence is TGCGCCAGCAGCCAAGATTTCGGGACAGGGGTCTCAAACTATGGCTACACCTTC.

This clone was counted only a few times. The chain carries TRBV11-3 and TRBJ1-1; D possibly corresponds to TRBD1 (6 bases). The germline V gene encodes CDR1 SGHNT and CDR2 YENEEA. The length of the CDR3 is 14 residues. Trimming cost V 7 bases and J 5 bases, with 17 bases left between them. The CDR3 coding sequence is TGTGCCAGCACCTCAGGGTCAGGGGAAACTGAAGCTTTCTTT. Translation: CASTSGSGETEAFF.

The V call is TRBV7-2, the J call TRBJ2-7, with D maybe TRBD2 (6 bases). CDR3 size: 16 residues. The ends were cut back, 0 bases at V and 4 bases at J, with 16 bases in the middle. Germline-derived CDR1 and CDR2 are SGHTA and FQGNSA. The CDR3 nucleotides are TGTGCCAGCAGCTTAGCGCGGGGCAGGCAACAGTACGAGCAGTACTTC. As protein: CASSLARGRQQYEQYF.

V is TRBV30 and J is TRBJ1-1; D is perhaps TRBD1 (6 bases). CDR3 length: 16 amino acids. Trimming stripped 6 bases from V and 1 base from J, with 21 bases between. Germline CDR1 GTSNPN, CDR2 SVGIG (reference sequence). The CDR3 DNA reads TGTGCCTGCGGAGAGCCCGGGGCGGGGGCGAACACTGAAGCTTTCTTT. Translated, it gives CACGEPGAGANTEAFF.

The chain couples TRBV29-1 to TRBJ1-1; tentative D call: TRBD1 (5 bases). The CDR3 consists of 14 residues. V dropped 3 bases and J dropped 1 base, with 12 bases sitting between them. Germline CDR1 SQVTM, CDR2 ANQGSEA. CDR3 DNA sequence: TGCAGCGTTGATAAAGGGGCTGGGAACACTGAAGCTTTCTTT. Its protein product is CSVDKGAGNTEAFF.